These 16 T cell receptor beta chains originate from one sample sequenced in a study of T cells in Graves' hyperthyroidism and ophthalmopathy. Researchers amplified the TCR beta CDR3 regions from RNA transcripts. Initially, a first-round RT-PCR of the TCR CDR3 employed the HTBI primer set. TCRdb re-analysed the multiplex PCR reads in MiXCR, keeping a single row per CDR3 protein. The table shows some 600,000 distinct CDR3 sequences, with around 46% occurring only once. The specimen was peripheral blood or thyroid tissue (not recorded which). Receptors originate from a woman between 18 and 30 years old with Graves' hyperthyroidism.

This rearrangement joins TRBV11-3 to TRBJ1-1; 9 nucleotides agree with TRBD1. Germline V gives CDR1 SGHNT, CDR2 YENEEA. This CDR3 has 16 amino acids. J gave up 6 bases and V 5 bases, and 13 bases lay outside the gene matches. This CDR3 is CASSPGTGSLDPEAFF. CDR3 in DNA: TGTGCCAGCAGCCCCGGGACAGGGTCACTGGACCCTGAAGCTTTCTTT. Drawing the rest from reference TRBV11-3 and TRBJ1-1, the complete variable domain is EAGVVQSPRYKIIEKKQPVAFWCNPISGHNTLYWYLQNLGQGPELLIRYENEEAVDDSQLPKDRFSAERLKGVDSTLKIQPAELGDSAVYLCASSPGTGSLDPEAFFGQGTRLTVV.

As for this clonotype: An end of the junction differs from the germline gene, which may be a read error. The rearrangement uses TRBV5-1 and TRBJ2-5; D unclear. Germline CDR1 SGHRS, CDR2 YFSETQ. The CDR3 is made up of 12 amino acids. The CDR3 DNA reads as TGTGCCAGCAGTCTGCAGGAAGAGACCCAGTACTTC. Residues: CASSLQEETQYF.

The gene calls are TRBV2 and TRBJ1-6; D perhaps matches TRBD1 (5 bases). Deletions cut 7 bases from V and 1 base from J, with 11 bases between. Germline V lookup: CDR1 SNHLY, CDR2 FYNNEI. The CDR3 has 15 amino acids. CDR3 residues: CASTLKGSYNSPLHF. CDR3 nucleotide sequence: TGTGCCAGCACCCTGAAGGGGTCCTATAATTCACCCCTCCACTTT.

This clonotype has ten or more counts. V and J are TRBV5-1 and TRBJ1-1; D remains unclear. The germline V gene has CDR1 SGHRS and CDR2 YFSETQ. The CDR3 consists of 14 residues. Trimming cost V 4 bases and J 7 bases, with 17 bases left between them. CDR3 coding DNA: TGCGCCAGCAGCATACTCTCACCCGAGGGTGAAGCTTTCTTT. Translation gives CASSILSPEGEAFF. Complete variable domain (other parts from reference TRBV5-1 and TRBJ1-1): KAGVTQTPRYLIKTRGQQVTLSCSPISGHRSVSWYQQTPGQGLQFLFEYFSETQRNKGNFPGRFSGRQFSNSRSEMNVSTLELGDSALYLCASSILSPEGEAFFGQGTRLTVV.

This clonotype was seen at least ten times. This chain links TRBV20-1 with TRBJ2-7, with TRBD2 matching over 8 bases. The CDR3 is 13 residues long. V dropped 2 bases and J dropped 0; count of bases not matched to a gene: 0. CDR1 is DFQATT, CDR2 SNEGSKA, per germline (reference sequence). The CDR3 spells CSARSGSSYEQYF. The CDR3 nucleotides read TGCAGTGCTAGAAGCGGGAGCTCCTACGAGCAGTACTTC.

The CDR3 loop reads CASHSATGYNTEAFF. CDR3 DNA sequence: TGTGCCAGTCATTCGGCGACAGGGTACAACACTGAAGCTTTCTTT. The J gene is TRBJ1-1, the V gene TRBV19, with 7 bases fitting TRBD1. Germline V gene lookup returns CDR1 LNHDA and CDR2 SQIVND (reference sequence). V lost 8 bases to trimming and J lost 2 bases; unmatched junction nucleotides: 11. The CDR3 has 15 residues.

The chain couples TRBV25-1 to TRBJ2-7, with 7 bases fitting TRBD1. Germline V gene sequence: CDR1 MGHDK, CDR2 SYGVNS. Trimming took 6 bases from V and 0 from J; bases not matched to a gene: 8. This CDR3 is built from 15 residues. CDR3 nucleotide sequence: TGTGCCAGCAGCAAGACAGGGACGGTCTCCTACGAGCAGTACTTC. It specifies CASSKTGTVSYEQYF.

The CDR3 coding sequence is TGTGCCAGCAGTCCTCCGGACGGAAATAATCAGCCCCAGCATTTT. It specifies CASSPPDGNNQPQHF. V and J are TRBV2 and TRBJ1-5, with no clear D. Trimming left V 5 bases short and J 4 bases short, with 15 bases between. This CDR3 has 15 residues. Germline-derived CDR1 and CDR2 are SNHLY and FYNNEI.

This chain connects TRBV7-2 to TRBJ2-5, with D hard to call. V lost 4 bases, J lost 9 bases, and 0 bases lay in between. The germline V gene has CDR1 SGHTA and CDR2 FQGNSA. The CDR3 is 8 amino acids. DNA of the CDR3: TGTGCCAGCAGCTCCCAGTACTTC. It encodes CASSSQYF.

The CDR3 DNA reads as TGTGCCAGCGGAGGAGCGCAGTATTTT. Protein: CASGGAQYF. The chain is built from TRBV10-3 and TRBJ2-3, with D perhaps matching TRBD2 (5 bases). This CDR3 is built from 9 residues. The V end was cut by 10 bases, the J end by 10 bases, with 9 bases between. Germline assignment: CDR1 ENHRY and CDR2 SYGVKD.

V usage is TRBV7-2 and J usage is TRBJ2-7, with 11 bases that match TRBD2. After removal of 5 bases from V and 2 bases from J, the junction contained 8 bases not matched to a gene. This CDR3 is built from 16 residues. Germline V gives CDR1 SGHTA, CDR2 FQGNSA. Written as DNA, the CDR3 is TGTGCCAGCAGCGTTTTAGCGGGAGGGCGAGCCTACGAGCAGTACTTC. Protein product: CASSVLAGGRAYEQYF.

This clonotype was seen ten or more times. The chain links TRBV25-1 to TRBJ1-4; D is possibly TRBD1 (6 bases). The V gene's germline CDR1 is MGHDK and CDR2 SYGVNS. CDR3 length: 15 residues. Trimming shortened V by 1 base and J by 10 bases, and 16 bases separated the two germline ends. CDR3 sequence reads: CASSELLRGAGKLFF. In nucleotides, the CDR3 is TGTGCCAGCAGTGAATTACTCCGGGGGGCGGGAAAACTGTTTTTT.

Notes on this clonotype: The CDR3 does not end in the conserved phenylalanine or tryptophan, so this is likely a read error. The chain recombines TRBV10-3 with TRBJ1-1; D call uncertain. Germline CDR1 ENHRY, CDR2 SYGVKD. V was clipped by 0 bases and J by 10 bases, with 12 bases between them. CDR3 length: 13 amino acids. CDR3 amino acids: CAISESSVIGAFL. In nucleotides, the CDR3 is TGTGCCATCAGTGAGTCGTCGGTGATTGGAGCTTTCCTT.

This clonotype was counted a single time. Likely a read error: the CDR3 ends without its conserved phenylalanine or tryptophan. The DNA is omitted, as the CDR3 cannot be located on it reliably, and the CDR3 follows TCRdb's listing. CDR3 amino acids: CASSEPYI. J is TRBJ1-4 and V is TRBV2. Germline values: CDR1 SNHLY, CDR2 FYNNEI. The CDR3 is made up of 8 amino acids, end residues included.

V usage is TRBV20-1 and J usage is TRBJ1-5; 7 bases fit TRBD1. In germline, CDR1 is DFQATT, CDR2 SNEGSKA (reference sequence). V lost 3 bases to trimming and J lost 4 bases; unmatched junction nucleotides: 3. The CDR3 runs 13 residues. The CDR3 loop is CSASRDRNQPQHF. The CDR3 DNA sequence: TGCAGTGCTAGCCGGGACAGAAATCAGCCCCAGCATTTT.

Remarks on this clonotype: An end of the junction does not agree with germline; a read error may underlie this. This chain joins TRBV10-3 and TRBJ1-4, with 7 bases aligning to TRBD1. Germline CDR1 and CDR2: ENHRY and SYGVKD. The CDR3 extends over 14 amino acids. CDR3 in amino acids: CASRQGQSNEKLLF. The CDR3 nucleotides read TGTGCCAGCAGGCAGGGACAGTCGAATGAAAAACTGCTTTTT.